This T cell receptor (beta chain) derives from a study of PD-L1 blockade in urothelial cancer. At the level of the study: Between 0 and 3 chemotherapy regimens preceded treatment for each patient.

Profiled with immunoSEQ multiplex PCR; TCRdb holds only in-frame clones, not every one. Counted here are around 48,000 clones, 75% to 90% occurring once; the ten biggest clones make up about 9.4%. Time point: peripheral blood 6 weeks after treatment start. The source material was PBMCs, sampled around atezolizumab (anti-PD-L1) treatment. The TCR sequence derives from a man aged 60-69 years with urothelial cancer.

CDR3 loop: CASSRLAGLGNEQFF. CDR3 DNA: TGTGCCAGCAGTCGACTAGCGGGCCTCGGGAATGAGCAGTTCTTC. The chain uses TRBV6-6 and TRBJ2-1; 10 nucleotides agree with TRBD2. There are 15 residues in the CDR3. V gave up 5 bases and J gave up 7 bases; unmatched junction bases: 8. Looked up from germline, CDR1 is MNHNY and CDR2 is SVGAGI (reference sequence).